This T cell receptor beta chain was sequenced in a study of shared clonotypes between healthy human individuals. As for the study in general: The study used three CD4 naive, three CD4 memory, two CD8 naive and one CD8 memory plate per donor.

This clone has just one count. Its cognate antigen is unknown. V dropped 4 bases and J dropped 4 bases, with 16 bases sitting between them. This CDR3 region has 15 residues. Germline values: CDR1 ENHRY, CDR2 SYGVKD. Study-wide results and limits: In contrast to clonotypes shared by all four donors, non-shared clonotypes had lower generation probabilities. Measured sharing among donors was expected to vary with sequencing depth.

The healthy adult donors were HIV-negative and reported no recent acute infections or vaccinations. This table comes from immunoSEQ multiplex PCR, and its TCRdb copy is limited to in-frame clones, with some not included. This sample has more than 2 million clones, with around 95% found just once. The sequence came from a man younger than 35 in good health. Sequencing was performed on naive CD4+ T cells sorted from blood. Subset indicated: CD45RA+ positively selected. This sequence joins TRBV10-3 and TRBJ1-2; D gene ambiguous. CDR3 coding DNA: TGTGCCATCAGTGGGAGCGCTTCTTCCGGCTATGGCTACACCTTC. Residues: CAISGSASSGYGYTF.